The 20 T cell receptor beta chains reported below all come from one sample, sequenced in a study of identical twins. A single record per CDR3 protein comes from TCRdb applying MiXCR to the 5' RACE reads. The sample comprises approximately 140,000 distinct CDR3 sequences, roughly 3.3% of which are singletons, and around 8% rests with the top ten. Sequenced material: memory T cells sorted from blood. The receptors here all came from a man aged 18 to 29 in good health.

This clonotype was seen at least ten times. CDR3 amino acids: CSASIAGPKNIQYF. The CDR3, as DNA: TGCAGTGCTAGTATCGCGGGCCCAAAAAACATTCAGTACTTC. The chain couples TRBV20-1 to TRBJ2-4; perhaps TRBD2 as D (5 bases). V was cut by 3 bases and J by 4 bases, with 13 bases left in between. The CDR3 is made up of 14 amino acids. Germline CDR1 DFQATT, CDR2 SNEGSKA (reference sequence).

This clonotype was detected a few times. The V gene is TRBV7-2, the J gene TRBJ2-4, with TRBD2 matching 12 bases. With V trimmed by 5 bases and J by 14 bases, 10 bases remained unmatched. The CDR3 is made up of 14 amino acids. Germline V gives CDR1 SGHTA, CDR2 FQGNSA. CDR3 sequence (DNA): TGTGCCAGCAGCCTTCCAGGACTAGCGGGAAAGGAGTACTTC. The encoded protein is CASSLPGLAGKEYF.

This clonotype has ten or more counts. The chain has TRBV7-2 and TRBJ2-4; D is undetermined. Germline V lookup: CDR1 SGHTA, CDR2 FQGNSA. The ends were cut back, 5 bases at V and 2 bases at J, with 13 bases in the middle. The CDR3 has 15 amino acids. This CDR3 reads CASSQNLGTKNIQYF. The CDR3 DNA reads as TGTGCCAGCAGCCAGAATCTGGGAACCAAAAACATTCAGTACTTC.

This clonotype was counted at least ten times. This sequence joins TRBV4-1 and TRBJ2-7, with D hard to call. The CDR3 covers 13 residues. Germline V CDR1 and CDR2: MGHRA, YSYEKL. The ends were cut back, 1 base at V and 4 bases at J, with 8 bases in the middle. Here the CDR3 DNA reads TGCGCCAGCAGCCAAGTGTACGCTTACGAGCAGTACGTC. Translating gives CASSQVYAYEQYV.

In its sample, this clonotype was seen a few times. For the CDR3, the DNA is TGTGCCAGCTCACCAGACTTGCCGGGAGGGACCGACGAGCAGTACGTC. Residues: CASSPDLPGGTDEQYV. The rearrangement uses TRBV18 and TRBJ2-7; 8 nucleotides line up with TRBD2. The V and J ends lost 2 bases and 5 bases, in that order; junction bases with no gene match: 11. This CDR3 spans 16 amino acids. Germline V gene lookup returns CDR1 KGHSH and CDR2 LQKENI.

In this sample, this clonotype turned up many times. This chain uses TRBV11-2 with TRBJ2-1; the D gene is possibly TRBD1 (6 bases). CDR1 SGHAT and CDR2 FQNNGV come from the germline V gene. CDR3 length: 15 residues. Trimming shortened V by 5 bases and J by 5 bases, and 16 bases separated the two germline ends. CDR3 in DNA: TGTGCCAGCAGCCATAACTGGGACACCCACAATGAGCAGTTCTTC. Its translation: CASSHNWDTHNEQFF.

This rearrangement joins TRBV6-5 to TRBJ2-1; no definite D call. Trimming took 0 bases from V and 7 from J, leaving 10 bases between them. Germline V CDR1 and CDR2: MNHEY, SVGAGI. The CDR3 sequence is 14 residues long. CDR3 loop: CASSYSGITNEQFF. For the CDR3, the DNA is TGTGCCAGCAGTTACTCGGGGATTACAAATGAGCAGTTCTTC.

This clonotype was detected many times. The chain uses TRBV10-2 and TRBJ1-4, with 8 nucleotides matching TRBD1. This CDR3 has 14 amino acids. CDR1 and CDR2 from the germline V gene are WSHSY and SAAADI. Trimming cost V 7 bases and J 8 bases; bases outside gene matches: 9. Here the CDR3 DNA reads TGCGCCAGCAAACTCGACAGGGGAAACGAAAAACTGTTTTTT. Its protein product is CASKLDRGNEKLFF.

With regard to this clonotype: This may be a read error, as it is one base from a much larger clone. This rearrangement joins TRBV20-1 to TRBJ1-2, with D hard to call. Germline CDR1 and CDR2: DFQATT and SNEGSKA (reference sequence). V was cut by 0 bases and J by 8 bases, with 13 bases left in between. This CDR3 contains 13 residues. Here the CDR3 DNA reads TGCAGTGCTAGAGATCCTGGAGAAGGGGGCTACACCTTC. Amino acids: CSARDPGEGGYTF.

This clonotype has a handful of counts. The rearrangement joins TRBV6-1 to TRBJ1-6, with D unclear. Trimming removed 2 bases from V and 7 bases from J, with 18 bases in between. Germline loops: CDR1 MNHNS, CDR2 SASEGT. The CDR3 is 17 amino acids. The CDR3 DNA reads TGTGCCAGCAGTGAAAACTTAAGGGTGCGAAGGAATTCACCCCTCCACTTT. This encodes CASSENLRVRRNSPLHF.

This clonotype was seen at least ten times. This chain links TRBV20-1 with TRBJ2-5; TRBD2 matches at 11 bases. Losses at the gene ends were 6 bases for V and 5 bases for J; bases not matched to a gene: 5. This CDR3 comprises 13 residues. Germline values: CDR1 DFQATT, CDR2 SNEGSKA (reference sequence). CDR3 coding DNA: TGCAGTGCGGAACTAGCGGGAGTTGAGACCCAGTACTTC. Translation gives CSAELAGVETQYF.

This clonotype was counted many times. The chain links TRBV21-1 to TRBJ2-6; the table's TRBD2 call for D was not verified on the DNA. TRBV21-1 is a pseudogene locus. CDR3 size: 21 residues. The CDR3 is CASSTEKTARLAGTGANVLTF. The CDR3 nucleotides are TGTGCCAGCAGCACGGAAAAGACAGCGAGACTAGCGGGAACTGGGGCCAACGTCCTGACTTTC.

This clonotype appeared a few times. A clone one base away is much larger, so this may be a read error. The J gene is TRBJ2-7, the V gene TRBV18; possible D gene TRBD1, 5 bases. The CDR3 spans 14 residues. Per germline, CDR1 KGHSH and CDR2 LQKENI. Trimming pared 6 bases from V and 0 bases from J, leaving 12 bases between. DNA for the CDR3: TGTGCCAGCTCCCCGGGCAGGGCCTCCTACGAGCAGTACGTC. It encodes CASSPGRASYEQYV.

At least ten counts were recorded for this clonotype. V and J are TRBV7-2 and TRBJ2-7, with D possibly being TRBD2 (5 bases). From germline, CDR1 is SGHTA and CDR2 FQGNSA. Trimming took off 5 bases at V and 5 bases at J, with 10 bases between the two ends. The CDR3 loop spans 12 amino acids. CDR3 loop: CASSAWRDEQYF. The CDR3 DNA is TGTGCCAGCAGCGCCTGGCGGGACGAGCAGTACTTC. The entire variable domain, with the rest obtained from reference TRBV7-2 and TRBJ2-7, is as follows: GAGVSQSPSNKVTEKGKDVELRCDPISGHTALYWYRQSLGQGLEFLIYFQGNSAPDKSGLPSDRFSAERTGGSVSTLTIQRTQQEDSAVYLCASSAWRDEQYFGPGTRLTVT.

This clonotype was counted many times. V and J are TRBV12-3 or TRBV12-4 and TRBJ1-1; maybe TRBD1 (6 bases). There are 13 residues in the CDR3. V lost 6 bases and J 0 bases, leaving 8 bases between the germline ends. CDR3 DNA: TGTGCCAGCAGACAGGGAATGAACACTGAAGCTTTCTTT. It codes for CASRQGMNTEAFF.

This clonotype was observed many times. The genes are TRBV11-2 and TRBJ2-4, with D hard to call. This CDR3 region has 15 residues. Germline V gene sequence: CDR1 SGHAT, CDR2 FQNNGV. The V end was cut by 5 bases, the J end by 5 bases, with 16 bases between. The CDR3 DNA sequence: TGTGCCAGCAGCCCCGAACTTAGCCCCCAAAACATTCAGTACTTC. Protein: CASSPELSPQNIQYF. Full variable domain (remainder filled in from reference TRBV11-2 and TRBJ2-4): EAGVAQSPRYKIIEKRQSVAFWCNPISGHATLYWYQQILGQGPKLLIQFQNNGVVDDSQLPKDRFSAERLKGVDSTLKIQPAKLEDSAVYLCASSPELSPQNIQYFGAGTRLSVL.

This clonotype was observed at least ten times. The CDR3 loop reads CASSLDGLAGADTQYF. CDR3 bases: TGCGCCAGCAGCTTGGATGGACTAGCGGGAGCAGATACGCAGTATTTT. The chain couples TRBV5-1 to TRBJ2-3; 13 nucleotides align to TRBD2. Germline loops: CDR1 SGHRS, CDR2 YFSETQ. The junction had 2 bases not matched to a gene; V was cut back by 0 bases and J by 4 bases. The CDR3 has 16 residues.

This clonotype was seen ten or more times. The chain has TRBV15 and TRBJ2-3; D is possibly TRBD2 (6 bases). Germline loops: CDR1 LNHNV, CDR2 YYDKDF (reference sequence). This CDR3 spans 15 amino acids. The ends were cut back, 4 bases at V and 0 bases at J, with 11 bases in the middle. The CDR3 is CATSNRGGSTDTQYF. CDR3 sequence (DNA): TGTGCCACCAGCAACCGAGGAGGGAGCACAGATACGCAGTATTTT. Variable domain in full (rest from reference TRBV15 and TRBJ2-3): DAMVIQNPRYQVTQFGKPVTLSCSQTLNHNVMYWYQQKSSQAPKLLFHYYDKDFNNEADTPDNFQSRRPNTSFCFLDIRSPGLGDTAMYLCATSNRGGSTDTQYFGPGTRLTVL.

This clonotype was recorded many times. The chain employs TRBV2 and TRBJ2-1, with 10 bases matching TRBD1. The length of the CDR3 is 13 residues. V lost 6 bases to trimming and J lost 15 bases; unmatched junction nucleotides: 11. Per the germline V gene, CDR1 is SNHLY and CDR2 is FYNNEI. CDR3 nucleotide sequence: TGTGCCAGCAGGGCCGGGACAGGGGCGGCTTGGTTCTTC. Protein: CASRAGTGAAWFF.

At least ten counts were recorded for this clonotype. V is TRBV9 and J is TRBJ1-4; no definite D call. Trimming removed 2 bases at V and 8 bases at J, with 16 bases between. The CDR3 length is 15 residues. Germline V gene lookup returns CDR1 SGDLS and CDR2 YYNGEE. CDR3 DNA sequence: TGTGCCAGCAGCGTCAGCGGGAGATCTGACGAAAAACTGTTTTTT. Encoded protein: CASSVSGRSDEKLFF.